This paragraph reports one T cell receptor beta chain. This record comes from a study of blood T cell repertoires in COVID-19. Across the study: Some COVID-19 samples were acute and others convalescent; all came from the United States, Italy and Spain. Sources were T cells, B-cell-depleted T cells, or PBMCs; the material itself was cDNA or gDNA.

Original processing notes: Cell counts per sample came from amplifying reference gene primers. This table comes from immunoSEQ multiplex PCR, and its TCRdb copy is limited to in-frame clones, with some not included. The DNA gave D and trimming, while V, J and clone size come from that table. The sample consists of approximately 280,000 clones, about 81% of them appearing once. Seattle cases were enrolled at active infection and followed longitudinally. The V end lost 4 bases, the J end lost 3 bases, and 12 bases lay between the germline ends. The CDR3 is made up of 14 amino acids. Germline CDR1 SGHTA, CDR2 FQGNSA.

This receptor was taken from a human donor with COVID-19, enrolled during active disease. The donor label of this sample is uncertain. This chain links TRBV7-2 with TRBJ1-1, with a weak D call TRBD1 (6 bases). The sample comprised peripheral blood. The CDR3 reads CASSSLRGHTEAFF. DNA of the CDR3: TGTGCCAGCAGCTCCCTCAGGGGCCACACTGAAGCTTTCTTT.